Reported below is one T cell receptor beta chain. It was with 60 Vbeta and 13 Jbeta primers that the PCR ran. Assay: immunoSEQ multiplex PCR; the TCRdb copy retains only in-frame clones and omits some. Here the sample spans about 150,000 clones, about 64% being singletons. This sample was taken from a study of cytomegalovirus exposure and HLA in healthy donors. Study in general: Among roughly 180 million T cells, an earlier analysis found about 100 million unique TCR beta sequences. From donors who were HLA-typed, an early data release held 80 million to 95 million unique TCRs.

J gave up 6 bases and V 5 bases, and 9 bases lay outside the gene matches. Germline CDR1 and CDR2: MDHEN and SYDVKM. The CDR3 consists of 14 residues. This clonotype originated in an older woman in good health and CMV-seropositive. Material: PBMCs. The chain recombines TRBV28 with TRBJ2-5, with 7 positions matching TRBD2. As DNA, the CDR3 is TGTGCCAGCAGTGGGGGGGGAGGGCTGCAGACCCAGTACTTC. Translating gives CASSGGGGLQTQYF.